This T cell receptor beta chain stems from a study of cytomegalovirus exposure and HLA in healthy donors. Overall study context: The 550 to 800 first-cohort repertoires and the 130 or so validation repertoires shared the same platform, a later analysis reported. Overall study findings and caveats: That first-cohort TCR clusters tended to co-occur in the 90 to 150 validation repertoires was found in a later analysis.

Trimming pared 0 bases from V and 6 bases from J, leaving 8 bases between. Germline CDR1 SEHNR, CDR2 FQNEAQ (reference sequence). The CDR3 totals 13 residues. A remark on this clone: As yet, its antigen is unknown.

Assay: immunoSEQ multiplex PCR; the TCRdb copy retains only in-frame clones and omits some. Counted here are approximately 170,000 clones, around 85% occurring once; the ten biggest clones make up roughly 15%. The sequenced sample was PBMCs. The V call is TRBV7-9, the J call TRBJ1-1; D not certain. This receptor was obtained from a man aged 18-30 years in good health and CMV-seropositive. The CDR3 reads CASSLATASEAFF. In DNA form, the CDR3 reads TGTGCCAGCAGCTTAGCAACTGCTTCTGAAGCTTTCTTT.